This T cell receptor beta chain originates from a study of CD8+ T cells in alopecia areata. This CDR3 is built from 15 residues. Germline V lookup: CDR1 SGHDT, CDR2 YYEEEE. The V and J ends lost 2 bases and 2 bases respectively, with 13 bases between them. Treatment meaning: oral pan-JAK inhibitor, 5-10 mg twice daily. RNA was isolated and reverse transcribed to cDNA, the sequencing template. The data were produced by immunoSEQ multiplex PCR, yet TCRdb's version contains in-frame clones alone and is incomplete. The repertoire holds about 140,000 clones, approximately 86% seen once, with roughly 13% in the top ten.

The chain is built from TRBV5-6 and TRBJ1-2; no firm D call. The source was CD8+ T cells sorted from blood, collected at week 4, from a patient treated with tofacitinib. The sequence came from a human donor with alopecia areata. The CDR3 bases are TGTGCCAGCAGCTTCCCTCTAACAGAAAACTATGGCTACACCTTC. It is translated as CASSFPLTENYGYTF.